Each of the 27 T cell receptor beta chains below was sequenced from the same sample in a study of blood T cell repertoires in COVID-19. Assay used: immunoSEQ multiplex PCR; TCRdb lists only in-frame clones, some missing. The sample carries 150,000 to 200,000 clones, roughly 90% recorded once. Sequenced material: peripheral blood. These receptors all stem from a woman aged 60-75 years with COVID-19, enrolled during active disease.

The rearrangement uses TRBV11-3 and TRBJ2-3; 7 bases fit TRBD2. The CDR3 contains 13 residues. Trimming at V came to 6 bases and at J to 3 bases, leaving 3 bases not matched to a gene. Germline V lookup: CDR1 SGHNT, CDR2 YENEEA. In nucleotides, the CDR3 is TGTGCCAGCAGTTATAGCGGGACAGATACGCAGTATTTT. Translation gives CASSYSGTDTQYF.

The rearrangement uses TRBV29-1 and TRBJ1-2; 8 bases agree with TRBD1. This CDR3 region has 15 residues. The trim removed 4 bases at V and 0 bases at J, leaving 7 bases unmatched. Germline assignment: CDR1 SQVTM and CDR2 ANQGSEA. Here the CDR3 reads CSVARQGMANYGYTF. DNA of the CDR3: TGCAGCGTTGCTAGACAGGGGATGGCTAACTATGGCTACACCTTC.

The chain employs TRBV12-3 or TRBV12-4 and TRBJ2-1; D not certain. The CDR3 has 12 residues. The germline V and J ends were trimmed by 6 bases and 14 bases, with 17 bases remaining between them. CDR3: CASSPTSATEFF. As DNA, the CDR3 is TGTGCCAGCAGCCCGACGAGCGCGACCGAGTTCTTC.

The chain recombines TRBV5-6 with TRBJ1-2; TRBD1 matches at 9 bases. The CDR3 spans 13 residues. Per germline, CDR1 SGHDT and CDR2 YYEEEE. Trimming removed 2 bases from V and 5 bases from J; junction bases left unmatched: 1. CDR3 in DNA: TGTGCCAGCAGCTTTGACAGGGGGTATGGCTACACCTTC. This encodes CASSFDRGYGYTF.

The CDR3 coding sequence is TGTGCCAGTAGTATCCAATTCTCTCGGGGAACCCTCGATCAGCCCCAGCATTTT. Its protein is CASSIQFSRGTLDQPQHF. The V call is TRBV19, the J call TRBJ1-5; D is undetermined. The CDR3 is 18 amino acids. Trimming stripped 3 bases from V and 5 bases from J, with 23 bases between. Germline V lookup: CDR1 LNHDA, CDR2 SQIVND (reference sequence).

The V call is TRBV5-1, the J call TRBJ2-7; 11 bases align to TRBD2. The length of the CDR3 is 14 residues. Germline values: CDR1 SGHRS, CDR2 YFSETQ. Trimming removed 5 bases from V and 3 bases from J; junction bases left unmatched: 4. CDR3 residues: CASRTGTSGYEQYF. CDR3 bases: TGCGCCAGCAGAACCGGGACTAGCGGCTACGAGCAGTACTTC.

The chain recombines TRBV9 with TRBJ2-7, with a possible D match to TRBD1 (6 bases). Trimming pared 0 bases from V and 3 bases from J, leaving 10 bases between. CDR3 length: 14 amino acids. Germline CDR1 reads SGDLS; CDR2 reads YYNGEE. In DNA, the CDR3 is TGTGCCAGCAGCGTAGGATCAGGGGTCTACGAGCAGTACTTC. This translates into CASSVGSGVYEQYF.

In this sample, this clone turned up a few times. CDR3 residues: CASSLETGAIDGYTF. CDR3 sequence (DNA): TGCGCCAGCAGCTTGGAGACAGGGGCTATAGACGGCTACACCTTC. The chain is built from TRBV5-1 and TRBJ1-2; the match to TRBD1 covers 8 bases. The trim removed 0 bases at V and 8 bases at J, leaving 9 bases unmatched. CDR1 is SGHRS and CDR2 is YFSETQ in the germline V gene. The CDR3 runs to 15 residues.

The chain joins TRBV28 to TRBJ1-1; the match to TRBD1 covers 9 bases. This CDR3 has 14 residues. Per germline, CDR1 MDHEN and CDR2 SYDVKM. The J segment lost 5 bases and the V segment lost 4 bases, leaving 5 bases of the junction unmatched. The DNA of the CDR3 is TGTGCCAGCAGTTGGACAGGGGCGGGGACTGAAGCTTTCTTT. Its translation: CASSWTGAGTEAFF.

J is TRBJ2-3 and V is TRBV30, with D perhaps matching TRBD2 (5 bases). CDR3 size: 16 residues. The V end was cut by 1 base, the J end by 5 bases, with 19 bases between. Germline CDR1 and CDR2: GTSNPN and SVGIG (reference sequence). The CDR3 bases are TGTGCCTGGAGTGGAGGACTCCAGCGGATTGGAGATACGCAGTATTTT. It encodes CAWSGGLQRIGDTQYF.

J is TRBJ2-3 and V is TRBV19; D is perhaps TRBD2 (5 bases). This CDR3 is 15 amino acids long. Trimming shortened V by 2 bases and J by 2 bases, and 11 bases separated the two germline ends. Germline values: CDR1 LNHDA, CDR2 SQIVND (reference sequence). The CDR3 bases are TGTGCCAGTAGTATACAGGACTCCTCCACAGATACGCAGTATTTT. Protein product: CASSIQDSSTDTQYF.

The V and J genes are TRBV3-1 (or the pseudogene TRBV3-2) and TRBJ1-4; possible D gene TRBD1, 6 bases. Germline CDR1 reads LGHDT; CDR2 reads YNNKEL (reference sequence). The length of the CDR3 is 14 residues. Trimming took off 0 bases at V and 8 bases at J, with 10 bases between the two ends. The CDR3 DNA reads TGTGCCAGCAGCCAAGATATTGGGACAGAAAAACTGTTTTTT. It codes for CASSQDIGTEKLFF.

The chain carries TRBV6-2 or TRBV6-3 and TRBJ2-5; D perhaps matches TRBD2 (6 bases). The V and J ends lost 5 bases and 5 bases respectively, with 9 bases between them. Germline CDR1 is MNHEY and CDR2 is SVGEGT. The CDR3 loop spans 12 amino acids. For the CDR3, the DNA is TGTGCCAGCAGTCTCCTAGCGGAGACCCAGTACTTC. As protein: CASSLLAETQYF.

CDR3 in amino acids: CASSQDRAGVFSSGANVLTF. CDR3 nucleotides: TGTGCCAGCAGCCAAGATCGCGCAGGGGTGTTTAGCTCTGGGGCCAACGTCCTGACTTTC. J is TRBJ2-6 and V is TRBV3-1 (or the pseudogene TRBV3-2), with a possible D match to TRBD1 (6 bases). The CDR3 is 20 amino acids. Trimming stripped 0 bases from V and 0 bases from J, with 18 bases between. CDR1 LGHDT and CDR2 YNNKEL come from the germline V gene (reference sequence).

The V and J genes are TRBV28 and TRBJ2-1, with 8 bases that match TRBD1. This CDR3 contains 15 residues. CDR1 is MDHEN, CDR2 SYDVKM, per germline. V shed 3 bases and J 3 bases; nucleotides not matched to a gene: 4. CDR3 sequence: CASSFQTGGYNEQFF. The CDR3 nucleotides are TGTGCCAGCAGTTTCCAAACAGGGGGCTACAATGAGCAGTTCTTC.

The rearrangement uses TRBV5-4 and TRBJ2-5; 10 nucleotides line up with TRBD1. CDR3 length: 14 amino acids. The V and J ends lost 6 bases and 4 bases, in that order; junction bases with no gene match: 6. CDR1 is SGHNT, CDR2 YYREEE, per germline (reference sequence). The CDR3 spells CASKTGGLLETQYF. CDR3 in DNA: TGTGCCAGCAAGACAGGGGGCCTTCTAGAGACCCAGTACTTC.

This chain links TRBV5-4 with TRBJ1-4; D is undetermined. Germline V gives CDR1 SGHNT, CDR2 YYREEE (reference sequence). The CDR3 extends over 16 amino acids. Deletions cut 4 bases from V and 7 bases from J, with 20 bases between. This CDR3 is CASSLKAGAAGEKLFF. The CDR3 DNA reads as TGTGCCAGCAGCCTGAAGGCGGGAGCAGCAGGTGAAAAACTGTTTTTT.

The chain uses TRBV5-1 and TRBJ2-3; D possibly corresponds to TRBD2 (6 bases). Trimming removed 10 bases at V and 2 bases at J, with 23 bases between. Germline loops: CDR1 SGHRS, CDR2 YFSETQ. CDR3 length: 16 amino acids. CDR3 sequence: CASSPRDSAVTDTQYF. The CDR3 DNA reads TGCGCCTCATCCCCCCGGGACTCCGCAGTCACAGATACGCAGTATTTT.

The chain carries TRBV4-2 and TRBJ2-3, with D unclear. CDR1 and CDR2 (germline): LGHNA, YNFKEQ. CDR3 size: 14 residues. Trimming took off 1 base at V and 2 bases at J, with 7 bases between the two ends. The CDR3 reads CASSQGLVTDTQYF. The CDR3 nucleotides are TGTGCCAGCAGCCAAGGACTGGTCACAGATACGCAGTATTTT.

The chain couples TRBV19 to TRBJ2-7, with TRBD1 matching 8 bases. The CDR3 has 13 amino acids. Germline V gene sequence: CDR1 LNHDA, CDR2 SQIVND (reference sequence). V gave up 6 bases and J gave up 3 bases; unmatched junction bases: 4. This chain's CDR3 is CASRPTGDYEQYF. The CDR3 DNA reads TGTGCCAGTAGGCCGACAGGGGACTACGAGCAGTACTTC.

The chain carries TRBV6-6 and TRBJ2-3, with TRBD2 matching over 11 bases. The CDR3 runs 23 residues. Looked up from germline, CDR1 is MNHNY and CDR2 is SVGAGI (reference sequence). The ends lost 5 bases at V and 1 base at J; junction bases unmatched: 26. The CDR3 coding sequence is TGTGCCAGCAGTCTACGACGGACAGGGGCCAGGGCTAGCGGGAGGAGTGGCACAGATACGCAGTATTTT. It codes for CASSLRRTGARASGRSGTDTQYF.

This clone has more than one count but fewer than ten. J is TRBJ2-7 and V is TRBV7-2; D uncertain. The CDR3 length is 11 residues. The ends were cut back, 5 bases at V and 6 bases at J, with 8 bases in the middle. Germline V CDR1 and CDR2: SGHTA, FQGNSA. Here the CDR3 DNA reads TGTGCCAGCAGCACCGGTGGCGAGCAGTACTTC. Its protein product is CASSTGGEQYF.

The rearrangement uses TRBV24-1 and TRBJ1-1, with 8 bases aligning to TRBD1. J lost 0 bases, V lost 7 bases, and 6 bases had no gene match. The CDR3 totals 15 residues. Germline CDR1 reads KGHDR; CDR2 reads SFDVKD. CDR3 amino acids: CATRDRTGLNTEAFF. DNA for the CDR3: TGTGCCACCAGGGACCGGACAGGGCTGAACACTGAAGCTTTCTTT.

The chain links TRBV10-2 to TRBJ1-2; 7 nucleotides match TRBD1. The CDR3 consists of 13 residues. The germline V gene has CDR1 WSHSY and CDR2 SAAADI. Trimming took 10 bases from V and 6 from J; bases not matched to a gene: 11. The DNA of the CDR3 is TGCGCCACCGATAAAGGGGGCGCGGATGGCTACACCTTC. It specifies CATDKGGADGYTF.

V gene TRBV15 combines with J gene TRBJ1-3; maybe TRBD1 (6 bases). Germline CDR1 LNHNV, CDR2 YYDKDF (reference sequence). The CDR3 spans 17 residues. Trimming stripped 0 bases from V and 0 bases from J, with 12 bases between. The CDR3 DNA reads as TGTGCCACCAGCAGAGAGGTTTGGGGGCTCTCTGGAAACACCATATATTTT. This gives the protein CATSREVWGLSGNTIYF.

J is TRBJ1-6 and V is TRBV7-3; D is possibly TRBD1 (6 bases). Germline-derived CDR1 and CDR2 are SGHTA and FQGTGA. Trimming left V 8 bases short and J 7 bases short, with 18 bases between. The CDR3 spans 15 residues. CDR3 sequence: CASASTSTGNSPLHF. The DNA of the CDR3 is TGTGCCAGCGCCTCTACTAGTACAGGGAATTCACCCCTCCACTTT.

CDR3 amino acids: CASSETGGSGYTF. The CDR3, as DNA: TGTGCCAGTAGTGAGACAGGGGGCAGCGGCTACACCTTC. This chain connects TRBV19 to TRBJ1-2; 10 bases match TRBD1. V gave up 5 bases and J gave up 8 bases; unmatched junction bases: 5. Germline CDR1 LNHDA, CDR2 SQIVND (reference sequence). The CDR3 is made up of 13 amino acids.